This T cell receptor beta chain was sequenced during a study of blood T cell repertoires in COVID-19. Study in general: Spain, Italy and the United States supplied samples that represented acute and convalescent COVID-19.

This CDR3 contains 15 residues. Germline CDR1 reads MNHEY; CDR2 reads SMNVEV (reference sequence). The germline V and J ends were trimmed by 5 bases and 3 bases, with 17 bases remaining between them. The protocol was immunoSEQ multiplex PCR, while the TCRdb copy is restricted to in-frame clones and leaves out a portion. The sample lists around 280,000 clones, about 90% occurring once. The receptor's source is a woman in her 30s with COVID-19, enrolled during active disease. The chain is built from TRBV27 and TRBJ2-7; maybe TRBD1 (6 bases). Sequencing input: peripheral blood. The CDR3 sequence: CASSPLDSSFYEQYF. In nucleotides, the CDR3 is TGTGCCAGCAGTCCTTTGGACAGCAGCTTCTACGAGCAGTACTTC.